These 7 T cell receptor beta chains share one sample of origin, sequenced in a study of cytomegalovirus exposure and HLA in healthy donors. Researchers ran the PCR with 60 Vbeta and 13 Jbeta primers. TCRdb keeps only in-frame clones here, not all; method: immunoSEQ multiplex PCR. The repertoire holds tens of thousands of clones, with around 80% as singletons. Sequenced: PBMCs. Source of these receptors: a man aged 45-65 years in good health and CMV-seronegative.

In this sample, this clone turned up a few times. The chain joins TRBV6-5 to TRBJ1-6; D perhaps matches TRBD1 (6 bases). V lost 4 bases and J 6 bases, leaving 16 bases between the germline ends. CDR3 length equals 16 residues. Germline V lookup: CDR1 MNHEY, CDR2 SVGAGI. Here the CDR3 reads CASSSAGGAGNSPLHF. DNA for the CDR3: TGTGCCAGCAGTTCCGCGGGGGGGGCTGGTAATTCACCCCTCCACTTT.

V gene TRBV5-4 combines with J gene TRBJ2-2; possibly TRBD2 for D (6 bases). This CDR3 contains 14 residues. CDR1 SGHNT and CDR2 YYREEE come from the germline V gene (reference sequence). Deletions cut 4 bases from V and 3 bases from J, with 10 bases between. The CDR3 nucleotides are TGTGCCAGCAGCCCCAAGCGGGACACCGGGGAGCTGTTTTTT. Its protein is CASSPKRDTGELFF.

A few counts support this clone. An end of the junction does not agree with germline; a read error may underlie this. The V and J genes are TRBV7-9 and TRBJ1-2; weak D call: TRBD1 (5 bases). This CDR3 region has 13 residues. Looked up from germline, CDR1 is SEHNR and CDR2 is FQNEAQ (reference sequence). The CDR3 DNA sequence: TGTTCCAGCAGCTTGGAGCCGGACACTGGCTACACCTTC. Encoded protein: CSSSLEPDTGYTF.

The CDR3 reads CASSLGTGGVDEQFF. Written as DNA, the CDR3 is TGCGCCAGCAGCCTAGGGACAGGGGGCGTCGATGAGCAGTTCTTC. The gene calls are TRBV5-1 and TRBJ2-1; 12 positions match TRBD1. This CDR3 spans 15 amino acids. Germline lookup yields CDR1 SGHRS and CDR2 YFSETQ. Trimming took 4 bases from V and 8 from J; bases not matched to a gene: 7. The full variable domain, completed using reference TRBV5-1 and TRBJ2-1, is KAGVTQTPRYLIKTRGQQVTLSCSPISGHRSVSWYQQTPGQGLQFLFEYFSETQRNKGNFPGRFSGRQFSNSRSEMNVSTLELGDSALYLCASSLGTGGVDEQFFGPGTRLTVL.

The V gene is TRBV30, the J gene TRBJ2-7; D possibly corresponds to TRBD1 (6 bases). The CDR3 has 15 amino acids. V shed 1 base and J shed 3 bases, with 16 bases lying between them. Germline V lookup: CDR1 GTSNPN, CDR2 SVGIG (reference sequence). The CDR3 DNA follows: TGTGCCTGGAGTGACTTACAGGGTCCGTTCTACGAGCAGTACTTC. The encoded protein is CAWSDLQGPFYEQYF.

V and J are TRBV2 and TRBJ1-6; 7 nucleotides line up with TRBD1. In germline, CDR1 is SNHLY, CDR2 FYNNEI. The CDR3 totals 14 residues. V shed 9 bases, J shed 8 bases, and the junction held 10 bases outside the gene matches. CDR3 sequence reads: CARRQGFSDSPLHF. The CDR3 DNA follows: TGTGCCAGAAGACAGGGATTCTCTGATTCACCCCTCCACTTT.

The chain couples TRBV19 to TRBJ2-3; tentative D call: TRBD1 (7 bases). V was pared by 2 bases and J by 6 bases, with 15 bases between. Germline V lookup: CDR1 LNHDA, CDR2 SQIVND (reference sequence). This CDR3 has 15 residues. In DNA, the CDR3 is TGTGCCAGTAGTATAAAGGACAGGAGGGCGGATACGCAGTATTTT. As protein: CASSIKDRRADTQYF.